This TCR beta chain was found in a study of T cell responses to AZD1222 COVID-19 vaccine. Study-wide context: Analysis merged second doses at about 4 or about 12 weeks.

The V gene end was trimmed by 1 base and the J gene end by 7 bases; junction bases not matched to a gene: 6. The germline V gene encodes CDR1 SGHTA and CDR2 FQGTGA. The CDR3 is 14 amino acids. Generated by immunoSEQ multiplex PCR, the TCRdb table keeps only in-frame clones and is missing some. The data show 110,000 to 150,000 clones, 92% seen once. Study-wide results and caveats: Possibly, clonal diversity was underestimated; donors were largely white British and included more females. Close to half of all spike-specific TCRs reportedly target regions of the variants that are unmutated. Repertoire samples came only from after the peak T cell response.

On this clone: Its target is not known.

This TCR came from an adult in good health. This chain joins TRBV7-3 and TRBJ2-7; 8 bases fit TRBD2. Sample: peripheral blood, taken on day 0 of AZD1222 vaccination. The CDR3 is CASSLSGGYGEQYF. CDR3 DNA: TGTGCCAGCAGCTTAAGCGGGGGGTACGGAGAGCAGTACTTC.